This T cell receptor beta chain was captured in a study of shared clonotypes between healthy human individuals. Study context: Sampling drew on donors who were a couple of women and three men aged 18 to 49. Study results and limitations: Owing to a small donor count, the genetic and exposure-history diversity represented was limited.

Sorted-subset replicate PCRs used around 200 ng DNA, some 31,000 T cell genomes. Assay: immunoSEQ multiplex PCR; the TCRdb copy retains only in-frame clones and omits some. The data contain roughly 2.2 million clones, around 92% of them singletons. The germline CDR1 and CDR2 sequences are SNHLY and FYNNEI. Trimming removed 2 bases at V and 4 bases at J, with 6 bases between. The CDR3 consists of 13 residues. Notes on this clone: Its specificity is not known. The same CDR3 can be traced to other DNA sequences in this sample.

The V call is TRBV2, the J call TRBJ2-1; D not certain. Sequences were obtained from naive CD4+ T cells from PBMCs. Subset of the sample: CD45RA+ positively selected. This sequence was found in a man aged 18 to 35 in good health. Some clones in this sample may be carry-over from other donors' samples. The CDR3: CASSESPYNEQFF. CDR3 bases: TGTGCCAGCAGTGAATCACCTTACAATGAGCAGTTCTTC.